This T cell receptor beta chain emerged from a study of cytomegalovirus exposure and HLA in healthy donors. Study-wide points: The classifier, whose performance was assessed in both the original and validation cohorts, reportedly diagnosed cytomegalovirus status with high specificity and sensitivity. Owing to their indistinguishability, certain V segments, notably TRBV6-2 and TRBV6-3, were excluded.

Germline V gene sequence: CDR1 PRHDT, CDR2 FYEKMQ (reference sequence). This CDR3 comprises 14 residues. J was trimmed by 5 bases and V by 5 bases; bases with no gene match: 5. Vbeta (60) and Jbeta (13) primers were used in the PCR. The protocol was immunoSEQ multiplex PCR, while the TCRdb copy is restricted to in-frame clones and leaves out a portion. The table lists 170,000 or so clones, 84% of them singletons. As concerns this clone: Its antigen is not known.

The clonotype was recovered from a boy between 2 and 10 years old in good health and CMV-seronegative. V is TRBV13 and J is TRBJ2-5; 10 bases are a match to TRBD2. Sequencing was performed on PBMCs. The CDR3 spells CASSRGLALETQYF. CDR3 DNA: TGTGCCAGCAGCCGGGGACTAGCGTTGGAGACCCAGTACTTC. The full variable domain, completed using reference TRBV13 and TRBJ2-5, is AAGVIQSPRHLIKEKRETATLKCYPIPRHDTVYWYQQGPGQDPQFLISFYEKMQSDKGSIPDRFSAQQFSDYHSELNMSSLELGDSALYFCASSRGLALETQYFGPGTRLLVL.